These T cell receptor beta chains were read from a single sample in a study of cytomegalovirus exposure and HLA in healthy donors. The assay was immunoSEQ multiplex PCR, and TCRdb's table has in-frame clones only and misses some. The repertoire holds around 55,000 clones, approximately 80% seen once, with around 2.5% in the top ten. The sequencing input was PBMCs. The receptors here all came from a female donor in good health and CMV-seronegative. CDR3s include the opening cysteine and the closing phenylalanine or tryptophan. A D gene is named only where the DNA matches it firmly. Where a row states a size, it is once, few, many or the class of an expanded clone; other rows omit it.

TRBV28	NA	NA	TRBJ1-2	CASSSPGGEEYGYTF	TGTGCCAGCAGTTCGCCGGGGGGGGAAGAGTATGGCTACACCTTC
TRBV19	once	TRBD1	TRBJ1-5	CASSTTGRRQPQHF	TGTGCCAGTAGTACGACAGGGAGGAGACAGCCCCAGCATTTT
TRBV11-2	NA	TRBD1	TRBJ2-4	CASSLMGGITGGVGNIQYF	TGTGCCAGCAGCTTAATGGGAGGTATCACAGGGGGCGTAGGGAACATTCAGTACTTC
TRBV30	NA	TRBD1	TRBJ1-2	CAWSLPRTGLNYGYTF	TGTGCCTGGAGTCTCCCCCGGACAGGACTCAACTATGGCTACACCTTC
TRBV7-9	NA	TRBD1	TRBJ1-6	CASSLRDRAYSPLHF	TGTGCCAGCAGCTTAAGGGACAGGGCATACTCACCCCTCCACTTT
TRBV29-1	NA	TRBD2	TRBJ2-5	CSVVEREGEQYF	TGCAGCGTTGTGGAGCGGGAGGGTGAGCAGTACTTC
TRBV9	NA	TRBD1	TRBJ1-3	CASSVGPRTGGSGNTIYF	TGTGCCAGCAGCGTAGGCCCGCGGACAGGGGGCTCTGGAAACACCATATATTTT
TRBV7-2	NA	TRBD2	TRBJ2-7	CASSLGGGTSGGPTYEQYF	TGTGCCAGCAGCTTAGGAGGAGGGACTAGCGGGGGGCCGACCTACGAGCAGTACTTC
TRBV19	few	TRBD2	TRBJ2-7	CASSRTSGVMSSYEQYF	TGTGCCAGTAGTAGGACTAGCGGGGTGATGAGCTCCTACGAGCAGTACTTC
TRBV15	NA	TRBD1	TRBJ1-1	CATITGAGTKNTEAFF	TGTGCCACCATCACAGGGGCGGGCACCAAGAACACTGAAGCTTTCTTT
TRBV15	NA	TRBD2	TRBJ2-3	CATSSSSGSWTDTQYF	TGTGCCACCAGCAGTTCTAGCGGGAGTTGGACAGATACGCAGTATTTT